The sequence of this T cell receptor beta chain was determined in a study of blood T cell repertoires in COVID-19. Study context: The study drew acute and convalescent COVID-19 samples from the United States, Italy and Spain. T cells, B-cell-depleted T cells, or PBMCs supplied cDNA or gDNA.

Per the original data handling: From reference gene primer amplification, estimates of nucleated cell counts were derived. The method was immunoSEQ multiplex PCR; TCRdb's version includes in-frame clones alone and lacks a portion of them. The DNA gave D and trimming, while V, J and clone size come from that table. The table includes approximately 280,000 clones, roughly 86% detected once. The germline V gene encodes CDR1 KGHSH and CDR2 LQKENI. The J segment lost 4 bases and the V segment lost 3 bases, leaving 6 bases of the junction unmatched. The CDR3 totals 16 residues. The rearrangement joins TRBV18 to TRBJ2-3; 11 bases are shared with TRBD1. The sequence derives from a woman between 25 and 40 years old who had recovered from COVID-19. Sequencing used peripheral blood. CDR3 sequence reads: CASSPGDRGFSDTQYF. CDR3 DNA: TGTGCCAGCTCACCTGGGGACAGGGGGTTCTCAGATACGCAGTATTTT.